The rows below give T cell receptor beta chains drawn from one sample of a study of blood T cell repertoires in COVID-19. Only in-frame clones appear in the TCRdb table, and some are missing; sequencing was by immunoSEQ multiplex PCR. The repertoire holds some 110,000 clones, with roughly 80% as singletons. Sequenced sample: peripheral blood. These receptors were taken from a man in his sixties or seventies with acute or convalescent COVID-19. CDR3s include the opening cysteine and the closing phenylalanine or tryptophan. D genes are given only for firm matches. Size is omitted from some rows. Given values are once, few, many or a class for expanded clones.

V gene: TRBV27; D gene: TRBD1; clone size: NA; J gene: TRBJ2-7; CDR3 DNA: TGTGCCAGCAGCAGGGACAGAAACTACGAGCAGTACTTC; CDR3 protein: CASSRDRNYEQYF
V gene: TRBV6-1; D gene: NA; clone size: NA; J gene: TRBJ1-2; CDR3 DNA: TGTGCCAGCAGTGAAGCTCATGGGGCCACCTGGAACTATGGCTACACCTTC; CDR3 protein: CASSEAHGATWNYGYTF
V gene: TRBV28; D gene: TRBD1; clone size: NA; J gene: TRBJ1-3; CDR3 DNA: TGTGCCAGCACCGAGGGGGCAAACACCATATATTTT; CDR3 protein: CASTEGANTIYF
V gene: TRBV11-1; D gene: TRBD2; clone size: NA; J gene: TRBJ2-1; CDR3 DNA: TGTGCCAGCAGCCCAAGGGTTGTAGCGGGGGGCTTAGAGCAGTTCTTC; CDR3 protein: CASSPRVVAGGLEQFF
V gene: TRBV18; D gene: TRBD1; clone size: NA; J gene: TRBJ2-5; CDR3 DNA: TGTGCCAGCTCACTGATCGACAGGGTTGGAGAGACCCAGTACTTC; CDR3 protein: CASSLIDRVGETQYF
V gene: TRBV3-1/TRBV3-2; D gene: TRBD1; clone size: NA; J gene: TRBJ1-6; CDR3 DNA: TGTGCCAGCAGCCACATCGGACAGGGGTGGGATTCACCCCTCCACTTT; CDR3 protein: CASSHIGQGWDSPLHF
V gene: TRBV24-1; D gene: NA; clone size: NA; J gene: TRBJ2-3; CDR3 DNA: TGTGCCACCAGTGATTGGACAGAAGATACGCAGTATTTT; CDR3 protein: CATSDWTEDTQYF
V gene: TRBV6-1; D gene: NA; clone size: NA; J gene: TRBJ1-4; CDR3 DNA: TGTGCCAGCAGTGATATAGGAGCAACTAATGAAAAACTGTTTTTT; CDR3 protein: CASSDIGATNEKLFF
V gene: TRBV5-1; D gene: NA; clone size: once; J gene: TRBJ2-2; CDR3 DNA: TGCGCCAGCACCTCGGACGGCCCCAGGGGCACCGGGGAGCTGTTTTTT; CDR3 protein: CASTSDGPRGTGELFF
V gene: TRBV28; D gene: NA; clone size: once; J gene: TRBJ2-6; CDR3 DNA: TGTGCCAGCAGCACCAGCGGATTAAAATCTGGGGCCAACGTCCTGACTTTC; CDR3 protein: CASSTSGLKSGANVLTF
V gene: TRBV6-6; D gene: NA; clone size: once; J gene: TRBJ1-3; CDR3 DNA: TGTGCCAGCAGCCCAAGGGAGGGAATCTCTGGAAACACCATATATTTT; CDR3 protein: CASSPREGISGNTIYF
V gene: TRBV6-5; D gene: NA; clone size: NA; J gene: TRBJ2-2; CDR3 DNA: TGTGCCAGCAGGCCCCAACTAGCGAACACCGGGGAGCTGTTTTTT; CDR3 protein: CASRPQLANTGELFF
V gene: TRBV28; D gene: TRBD1; clone size: NA; J gene: TRBJ2-1; CDR3 DNA: TGTGCCAGCAGTCCCGGACAGGTCTCCTACAATGAGCAGTTCTTC; CDR3 protein: CASSPGQVSYNEQFF
V gene: TRBV19; D gene: NA; clone size: NA; J gene: TRBJ1-6; CDR3 DNA: NA; CDR3 protein: CASTSDRPYSPLHF
V gene: TRBV2; D gene: NA; clone size: NA; J gene: TRBJ1-5; CDR3 DNA: TGTGCCGGCCGCAATACCGCCGATCAGCCCCAGCATTTT; CDR3 protein: CAGRNTADQPQHF
V gene: TRBV5-1; D gene: NA; clone size: NA; J gene: TRBJ2-2; CDR3 DNA: TGCGCCAGCAGCATACAGGACGGGGAGCTGTTTTTT; CDR3 protein: CASSIQDGELFF
V gene: TRBV5-1; D gene: NA; clone size: NA; J gene: TRBJ2-7; CDR3 DNA: TGCGCCAGCAGCTTGTCAGGGGCTACGTACGAGCAGTACTTC; CDR3 protein: CASSLSGATYEQYF
V gene: TRBV6-5; D gene: NA; clone size: once; J gene: TRBJ1-5; CDR3 DNA: TGTGCCAGCAGTTTGGGGGGTTTGGCAAATCAGCCCCAGCATTTT; CDR3 protein: CASSLGGLANQPQHF
V gene: TRBV5-4; D gene: NA; clone size: NA; J gene: TRBJ2-1; CDR3 DNA: TGTGCCAGCAGCTTGGGAGGAGGTTCCCCCTCCTACAATGAGCAGTTCTTC; CDR3 protein: CASSLGGGSPSYNEQFF
V gene: TRBV5-1; D gene: TRBD1; clone size: NA; J gene: TRBJ1-1; CDR3 DNA: TGCGCCAGCAGCCCGAGGGACAGGGGGCACACTGAAGCTTTCTTT; CDR3 protein: CASSPRDRGHTEAFF
V gene: TRBV14; D gene: TRBD2; clone size: few; J gene: TRBJ2-5; CDR3 DNA: TGTGCCAGCAGCCAGATAGCGGGAGGGTCCAGGGAGACCCAGTACTTC; CDR3 protein: CASSQIAGGSRETQYF
V gene: TRBV19; D gene: TRBD1; clone size: NA; J gene: TRBJ1-1; CDR3 DNA: TGTGCCAGTAGCGCTAAGGACAGGGCGAACACTGAAGCTTTCTTT; CDR3 protein: CASSAKDRANTEAFF
V gene: TRBV10-3; D gene: TRBD1; clone size: NA; J gene: TRBJ1-5; CDR3 DNA: TGTGCCATCAGTGCTGGCAGGGGGGTCAATCAGCCCCAGCATTTT; CDR3 protein: CAISAGRGVNQPQHF
V gene: TRBV15; D gene: NA; clone size: NA; J gene: TRBJ1-5; CDR3 DNA: TGTGCCACCAGCAGGAGAGCAAAAGATTTCGGTCAGCCCCAGCATTTT; CDR3 protein: CATSRRAKDFGQPQHF
V gene: TRBV10-3; D gene: NA; clone size: NA; J gene: TRBJ1-3; CDR3 DNA: TGTGCCATCGGGACATCGGGAAACACCATATATTTT; CDR3 protein: CAIGTSGNTIYF
V gene: TRBV3-1/TRBV3-2; D gene: TRBD1; clone size: once; J gene: TRBJ1-3; CDR3 DNA: TGTGCCAGCAGCAAGGGGACAGGGTCGACCTCTGGAAACACCATATATTTT; CDR3 protein: CASSKGTGSTSGNTIYF
V gene: TRBV25-1; D gene: TRBD1; clone size: NA; J gene: TRBJ1-5; CDR3 DNA: TGTGCCAGCAGTCCATCTCTCCGGACAGGGGGCAGGCAGCCCCAGCATTTT; CDR3 protein: CASSPSLRTGGRQPQHF
V gene: TRBV28; D gene: NA; clone size: NA; J gene: TRBJ1-1; CDR3 DNA: TGTGCCAGCAGTTATTGGGATGGGGGGAGCAACACTGAAGCTTTCTTT; CDR3 protein: CASSYWDGGSNTEAFF
V gene: TRBV30; D gene: TRBD1; clone size: NA; J gene: TRBJ1-2; CDR3 DNA: TGTGCCTGGAGCGCACCACGGGGACAGTTCGGCTACACCTTC; CDR3 protein: CAWSAPRGQFGYTF
V gene: TRBV9; D gene: TRBD2; clone size: NA; J gene: TRBJ2-1; CDR3 DNA: TGTGCCAGCAGCTTACTAGCGGGGAACTACAATGAGCAGTTCTTC; CDR3 protein: CASSLLAGNYNEQFF
V gene: TRBV6-6; D gene: NA; clone size: NA; J gene: TRBJ1-1; CDR3 DNA: TGTGCCAGCAGTATAGGGGCAACTGAAGCTTTCTTT; CDR3 protein: CASSIGATEAFF
V gene: TRBV7-8; D gene: TRBD2; clone size: NA; J gene: TRBJ2-2; CDR3 DNA: TGTGCCAGCAGCTTAGGGACTAGCGAAACCGGGGAGCTGTTTTTT; CDR3 protein: CASSLGTSETGELFF
V gene: TRBV24-1; D gene: TRBD1; clone size: NA; J gene: TRBJ1-2; CDR3 DNA: TGTGCCACCAGTGAAGGGACAGGGAACTATGGCTACACCTTC; CDR3 protein: CATSEGTGNYGYTF
V gene: TRBV19; D gene: TRBD1; clone size: once; J gene: TRBJ1-5; CDR3 DNA: TGTGCCAGTAACCCGGGACAGGGGAATCAGCCCCAGCATTTT; CDR3 protein: CASNPGQGNQPQHF
V gene: TRBV29-1; D gene: TRBD2; clone size: NA; J gene: TRBJ2-1; CDR3 DNA: TGCAGCGTTGAAGGGGACTATAATGAGCAGTTCTTC; CDR3 protein: CSVEGDYNEQFF
V gene: TRBV16; D gene: NA; clone size: NA; J gene: TRBJ2-7; CDR3 DNA: TGTGCCAGCAGCCCTATAGGACAAGCCTACGAGCAGTACTTC; CDR3 protein: CASSPIGQAYEQYF
V gene: TRBV9; D gene: NA; clone size: NA; J gene: TRBJ1-6; CDR3 DNA: TGTGCCAGCAGCGTAGGGTGGGGCAATTCACCCCTCCACTTT; CDR3 protein: CASSVGWGNSPLHF
V gene: TRBV19; D gene: TRBD1; clone size: NA; J gene: TRBJ2-2; CDR3 DNA: TGTGCCAGTATCGAGGGACAGGGGTCCGGGGAGCTGTTTTTT; CDR3 protein: CASIEGQGSGELFF
V gene: TRBV3-1/TRBV3-2; D gene: TRBD2; clone size: NA; J gene: TRBJ2-1; CDR3 DNA: TGTGCCAGCAGCCAAGTGGCTAGCGGGTACAATGAGCAGTTCTTC; CDR3 protein: CASSQVASGYNEQFF
V gene: TRBV30; D gene: NA; clone size: NA; J gene: TRBJ2-1; CDR3 DNA: TGTGCCTGGAGTGTAAAGGGGTTAAGCTCCTACAATGAGCAGTTCTTC; CDR3 protein: CAWSVKGLSSYNEQFF
V gene: TRBV5-1; D gene: NA; clone size: once; J gene: TRBJ1-1; CDR3 DNA: TGCGCCAGCAGCTTGGGACAAGCCACTGAAGCTTTCTTT; CDR3 protein: CASSLGQATEAFF
V gene: TRBV27; D gene: NA; clone size: NA; J gene: TRBJ2-5; CDR3 DNA: TGTGCCAGCAGTTTAAGGGGAATTAGAGTAAAGTACCAAGAGACCCAGTACTTC; CDR3 protein: CASSLRGIRVKYQETQYF
V gene: TRBV5-6; D gene: NA; clone size: few; J gene: TRBJ2-7; CDR3 DNA: TGTGCCAGCAGCTCAACTAGTCACGAGCAGTACTTC; CDR3 protein: CASSSTSHEQYF
V gene: TRBV19; D gene: TRBD1; clone size: NA; J gene: TRBJ2-2; CDR3 DNA: TGTGCCAGTAGTCTTGGGACAGGGAAGAACACCGGGGAGCTGTTTTTT; CDR3 protein: CASSLGTGKNTGELFF
V gene: TRBV7-9; D gene: TRBD2; clone size: NA; J gene: TRBJ2-7; CDR3 DNA: TGTGCCAGCAGCTTAGTTAGGACTAGCGGGAGCCCCTACGAGCAGTACTTC; CDR3 protein: CASSLVRTSGSPYEQYF
V gene: TRBV29-1; D gene: NA; clone size: NA; J gene: TRBJ2-3; CDR3 DNA: TGCAGCGTTAATCAAAGAGAGCGGCAGAAGACAGATACGCAGTATTTT; CDR3 protein: CSVNQRERQKTDTQYF
V gene: TRBV7-9; D gene: TRBD1; clone size: NA; J gene: TRBJ1-5; CDR3 DNA: TGTGCCAGCAGCTTACAGGGGGACAATCAGCCCCAGCATTTT; CDR3 protein: CASSLQGDNQPQHF
V gene: TRBV19; D gene: NA; clone size: NA; J gene: TRBJ2-1; CDR3 DNA: TGTGCCAGTAGTTCCGGACAGAGCCTCTACAATGAGCAGTTCTTC; CDR3 protein: CASSSGQSLYNEQFF
V gene: TRBV9; D gene: NA; clone size: NA; J gene: TRBJ2-7; CDR3 DNA: TGTGCCAGCAGCGTACAGCAACCCGGGGACGAGCAGTACTTC; CDR3 protein: CASSVQQPGDEQYF
V gene: TRBV27; D gene: TRBD2; clone size: once; J gene: TRBJ2-3; CDR3 DNA: TGTGCCAGCAGTTCTGGGTTAGCGGGAGTGGGCACAGATACGCAGTATTTT; CDR3 protein: CASSSGLAGVGTDTQYF
V gene: TRBV28; D gene: TRBD1; clone size: NA; J gene: TRBJ1-2; CDR3 DNA: TGTGCCAGCCTAACAGGGGGCGCCTATGGCTACACCTTC; CDR3 protein: CASLTGGAYGYTF
V gene: TRBV7-6; D gene: TRBD2; clone size: NA; J gene: TRBJ2-1; CDR3 DNA: TGTGCCAGCAGCTTAGGTTCTAGCGGCCATTACAATGAGCAGTTCTTC; CDR3 protein: CASSLGSSGHYNEQFF
V gene: TRBV18; D gene: NA; clone size: NA; J gene: TRBJ1-3; CDR3 DNA: TGTGCCAGCTCACCAATAGCGGGAATGAGCTCTGGAAACACCATATATTTT; CDR3 protein: CASSPIAGMSSGNTIYF
V gene: TRBV2; D gene: NA; clone size: NA; J gene: TRBJ2-3; CDR3 DNA: TGTGCCAGCAGTGAATCGCGGGGAACAGATACGCAGTATTTT; CDR3 protein: CASSESRGTDTQYF
V gene: TRBV6-5; D gene: TRBD1; clone size: NA; J gene: TRBJ1-1; CDR3 DNA: TGTGCCAGCAGTCCCACAGGGGGCAACACTGAAGCTTTCTTT; CDR3 protein: CASSPTGGNTEAFF